This TCR beta chain was recorded in a study of Graves' ophthalmopathy and Graves' hyperthyroidism. Study-level results: The model forecast ophthalmopathy progression, reaching roughly 71% sensitivity and less than 75% specificity.

The authors diagnosed from clinical symptoms, serum thyroxine, TRAb, thyroid ultrasound and orbital computed tomography. RNA transcripts yielded amplified TCR beta CDR3 regions. Second-round multiplex PCR followed a first-round RT-PCR using HTBI primers. TCRdb itself ran the multiplex PCR reads through MiXCR, one entry per CDR3 protein. The profile shows 680,000 or so distinct CDR3 sequences, 22% of them singletons. Trimming removed 1 base at V and 0 bases at J, with 11 bases between. The CDR3 is 16 amino acids. Germline lookup yields CDR1 MNHEY and CDR2 SVGAGI. In this sample, this clonotype turned up a few times. Its specificity is unknown.

J is TRBJ2-3 and V is TRBV6-5, with D perhaps matching TRBD2 (6 bases). Sequenced sample: peripheral blood. This TCR was sampled from a woman aged 18-29 years with stable Graves' hyperthyroidism. Some clones in this sample may be carry-over from other donors' samples. DNA of the CDR3: TGTGCCAGCAGTTACTACGGGGGTTCTAGCACAGATACGCAGTATTTT. Encoded protein: CASSYYGGSSTDTQYF.